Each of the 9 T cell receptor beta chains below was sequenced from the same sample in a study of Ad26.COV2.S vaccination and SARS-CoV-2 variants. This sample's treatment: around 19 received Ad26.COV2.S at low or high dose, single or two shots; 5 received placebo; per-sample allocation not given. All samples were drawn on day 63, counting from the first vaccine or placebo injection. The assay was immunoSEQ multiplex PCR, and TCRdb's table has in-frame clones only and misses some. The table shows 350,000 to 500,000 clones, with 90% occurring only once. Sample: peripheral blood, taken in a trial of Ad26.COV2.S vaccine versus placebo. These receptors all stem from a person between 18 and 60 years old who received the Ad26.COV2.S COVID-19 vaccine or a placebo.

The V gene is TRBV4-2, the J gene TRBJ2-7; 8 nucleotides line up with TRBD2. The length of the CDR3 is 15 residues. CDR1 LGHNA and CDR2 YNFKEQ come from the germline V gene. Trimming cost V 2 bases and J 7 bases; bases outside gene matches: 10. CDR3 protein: CASSQLETSVREQYF. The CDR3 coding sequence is TGTGCCAGCAGCCAACTTGAGACTAGCGTGCGGGAGCAGTACTTC.

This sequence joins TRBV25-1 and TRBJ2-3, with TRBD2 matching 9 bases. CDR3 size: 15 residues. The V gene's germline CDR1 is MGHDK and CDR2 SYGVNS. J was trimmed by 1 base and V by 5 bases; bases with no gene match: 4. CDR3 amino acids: CASSPIAGGTDTQYF. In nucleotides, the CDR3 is TGTGCCAGCAGTCCTATAGCGGGGGGCACAGATACGCAGTATTTT.

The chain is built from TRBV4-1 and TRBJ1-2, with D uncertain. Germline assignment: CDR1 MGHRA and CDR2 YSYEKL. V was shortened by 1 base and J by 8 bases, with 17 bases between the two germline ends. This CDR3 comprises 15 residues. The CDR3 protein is CASSQGPRGEGGYTF. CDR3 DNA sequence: TGCGCCAGCAGCCAAGGCCCCCGTGGGGAAGGGGGCTACACCTTC.

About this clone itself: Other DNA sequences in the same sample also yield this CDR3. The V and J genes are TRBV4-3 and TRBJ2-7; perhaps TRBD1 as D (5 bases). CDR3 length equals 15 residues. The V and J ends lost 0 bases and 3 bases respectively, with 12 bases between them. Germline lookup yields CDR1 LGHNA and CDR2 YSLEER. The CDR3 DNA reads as TGCGCCAGCAGCCAAGACCAGGGCCCATACTACGAGCAGTACTTC. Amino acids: CASSQDQGPYYEQYF.

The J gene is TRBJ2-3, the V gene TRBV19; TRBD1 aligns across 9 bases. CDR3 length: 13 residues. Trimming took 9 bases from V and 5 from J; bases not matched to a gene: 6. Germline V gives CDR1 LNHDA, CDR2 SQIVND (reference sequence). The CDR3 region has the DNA TGTGCCAGCTGGGACAGGGTGGTAGATACGCAGTATTTT. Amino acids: CASWDRVVDTQYF. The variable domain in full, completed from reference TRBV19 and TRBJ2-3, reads DGGITQSPKYLFRKEGQNVTLSCEQNLNHDAMYWYRQDPGQGLRLIYYSQIVNDFQKGDIAEGYSVSREKKESFPLTVTSAQKNPTAFYLCASWDRVVDTQYFGPGTRLTVL.

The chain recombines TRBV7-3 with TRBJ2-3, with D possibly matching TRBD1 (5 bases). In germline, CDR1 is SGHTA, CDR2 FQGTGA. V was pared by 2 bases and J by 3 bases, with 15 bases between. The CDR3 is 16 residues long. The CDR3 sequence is CASSLAPGSGTDTQYF. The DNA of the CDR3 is TGTGCCAGCAGCTTAGCTCCAGGGTCTGGGACAGATACGCAGTATTTT.

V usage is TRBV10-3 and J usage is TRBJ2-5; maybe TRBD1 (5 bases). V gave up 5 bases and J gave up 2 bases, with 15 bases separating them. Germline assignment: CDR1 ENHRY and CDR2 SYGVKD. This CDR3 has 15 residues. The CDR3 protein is CAISRDLGQQETQYF. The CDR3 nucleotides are TGTGCCATCAGTCGAGACTTGGGGCAGCAAGAGACCCAGTACTTC.

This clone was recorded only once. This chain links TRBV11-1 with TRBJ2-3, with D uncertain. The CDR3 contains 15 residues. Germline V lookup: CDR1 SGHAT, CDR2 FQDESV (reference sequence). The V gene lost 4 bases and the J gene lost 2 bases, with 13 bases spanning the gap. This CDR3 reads CASSSNTLLTDTQYF. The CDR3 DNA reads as TGTGCCAGCAGCTCCAATACTCTTCTCACAGATACGCAGTATTTT.

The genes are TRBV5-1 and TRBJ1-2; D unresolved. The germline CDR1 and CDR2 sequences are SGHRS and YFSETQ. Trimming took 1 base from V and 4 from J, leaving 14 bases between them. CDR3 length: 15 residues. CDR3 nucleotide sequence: TGCGCCAGCAGCTTGAGGCCAAACTCCGTCTATGGCTACACCTTC. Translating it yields CASSLRPNSVYGYTF.